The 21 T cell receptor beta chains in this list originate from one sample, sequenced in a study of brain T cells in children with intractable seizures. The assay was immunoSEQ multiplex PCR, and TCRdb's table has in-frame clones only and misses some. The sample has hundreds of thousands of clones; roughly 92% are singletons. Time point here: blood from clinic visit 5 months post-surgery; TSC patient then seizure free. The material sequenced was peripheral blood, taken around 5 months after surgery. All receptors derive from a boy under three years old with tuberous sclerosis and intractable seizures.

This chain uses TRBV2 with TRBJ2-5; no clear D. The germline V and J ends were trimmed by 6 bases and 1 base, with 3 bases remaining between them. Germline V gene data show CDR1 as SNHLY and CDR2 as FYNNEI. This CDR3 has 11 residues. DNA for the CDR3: TGTGCCAGCAGGGTCCAAGAGACCCAGTACTTC. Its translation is CASRVQETQYF.

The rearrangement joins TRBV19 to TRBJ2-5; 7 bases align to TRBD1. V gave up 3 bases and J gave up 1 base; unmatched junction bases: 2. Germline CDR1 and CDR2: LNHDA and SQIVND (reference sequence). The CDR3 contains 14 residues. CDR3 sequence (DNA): TGTGCCAGTAGTATTCGGACAGGCCAAGAGACCCAGTACTTC. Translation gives CASSIRTGQETQYF.

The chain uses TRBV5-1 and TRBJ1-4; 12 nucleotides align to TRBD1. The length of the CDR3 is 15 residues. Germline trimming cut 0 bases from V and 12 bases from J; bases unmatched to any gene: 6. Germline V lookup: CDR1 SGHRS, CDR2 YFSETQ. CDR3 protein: CASSLAGTGGVQLFF. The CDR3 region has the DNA TGCGCCAGCAGCTTGGCCGGGACAGGGGGCGTTCAACTGTTTTTT.

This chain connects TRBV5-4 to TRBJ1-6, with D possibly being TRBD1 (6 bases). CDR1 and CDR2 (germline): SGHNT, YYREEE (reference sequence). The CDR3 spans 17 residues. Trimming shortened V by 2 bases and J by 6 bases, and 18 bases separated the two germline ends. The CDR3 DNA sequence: TGTGCCAGCAGCTTTTCGGCGGGGGGGCGGGGTAATTCACCCCTCCACTTT. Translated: CASSFSAGGRGNSPLHF.

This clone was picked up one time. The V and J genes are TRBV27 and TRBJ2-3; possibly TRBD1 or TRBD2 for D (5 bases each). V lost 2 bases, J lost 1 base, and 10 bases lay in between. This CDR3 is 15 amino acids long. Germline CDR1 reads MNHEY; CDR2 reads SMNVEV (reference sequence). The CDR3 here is CASSLGAAGTDTQYF. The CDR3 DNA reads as TGTGCCAGCAGTTTAGGGGCAGCGGGCACAGATACGCAGTATTTT.

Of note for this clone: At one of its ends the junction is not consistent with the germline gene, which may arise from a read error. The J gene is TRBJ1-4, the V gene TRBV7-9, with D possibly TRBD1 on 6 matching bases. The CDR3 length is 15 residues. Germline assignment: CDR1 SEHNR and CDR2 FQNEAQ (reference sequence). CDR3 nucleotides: TGTGCCAGCAGCCCCGGTCCAGGGGCTAACGAAAAACTGTTTTTT. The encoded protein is CASSPGPGANEKLFF.

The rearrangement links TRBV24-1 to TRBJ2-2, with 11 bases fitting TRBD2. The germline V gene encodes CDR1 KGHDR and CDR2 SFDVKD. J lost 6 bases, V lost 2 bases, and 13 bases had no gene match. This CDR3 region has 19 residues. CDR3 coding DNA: TGTGCCACCAGTGATTCACCCGGGACTAGCGGCATGGGGGCCGGGGAGCTGTTTTTT. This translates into CATSDSPGTSGMGAGELFF.

CDR3 amino acids: CASSPRGVLYEQYF. The CDR3 DNA is TGTGCCAGCAGCCCCCGGGGGGTACTCTACGAGCAGTACTTC. The V gene is TRBV27, the J gene TRBJ2-7; 7 nucleotides align to TRBD2. The length of the CDR3 is 14 residues. V trimming: 6 bases; J trimming: 3 bases; junction bases outside the gene matches: 8. Germline-derived CDR1 and CDR2 are MNHEY and SMNVEV (reference sequence).

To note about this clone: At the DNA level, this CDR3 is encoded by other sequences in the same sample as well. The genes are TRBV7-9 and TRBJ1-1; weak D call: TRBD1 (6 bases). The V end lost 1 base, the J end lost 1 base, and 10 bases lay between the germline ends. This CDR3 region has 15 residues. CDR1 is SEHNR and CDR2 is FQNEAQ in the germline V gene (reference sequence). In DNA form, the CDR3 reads TGTGCCAGCAGCTTAGATCTGGGGGCGAACACTGAAGCTTTCTTT. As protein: CASSLDLGANTEAFF.

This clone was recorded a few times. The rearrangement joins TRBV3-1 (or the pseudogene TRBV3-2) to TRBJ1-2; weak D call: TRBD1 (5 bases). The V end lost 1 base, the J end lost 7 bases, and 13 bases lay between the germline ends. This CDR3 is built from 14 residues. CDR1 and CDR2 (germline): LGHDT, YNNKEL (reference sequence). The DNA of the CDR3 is TGTGCCAGCAGCCAAGGAGCAGGGCGGTCTGGCTACACCTTC. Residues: CASSQGAGRSGYTF.

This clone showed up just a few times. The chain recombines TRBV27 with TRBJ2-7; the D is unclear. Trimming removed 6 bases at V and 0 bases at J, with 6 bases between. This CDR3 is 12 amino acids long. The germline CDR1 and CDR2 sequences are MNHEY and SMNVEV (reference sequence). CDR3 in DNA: TGTGCCAGCAGGGGCAGCTCCTACGAGCAGTACTTC. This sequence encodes CASRGSSYEQYF.

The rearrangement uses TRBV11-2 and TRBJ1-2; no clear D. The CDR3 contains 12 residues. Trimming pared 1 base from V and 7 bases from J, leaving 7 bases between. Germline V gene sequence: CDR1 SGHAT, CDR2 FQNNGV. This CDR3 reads CASSLAGFGYTF. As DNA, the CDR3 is TGTGCCAGCAGCTTAGCGGGATTTGGCTACACCTTC.

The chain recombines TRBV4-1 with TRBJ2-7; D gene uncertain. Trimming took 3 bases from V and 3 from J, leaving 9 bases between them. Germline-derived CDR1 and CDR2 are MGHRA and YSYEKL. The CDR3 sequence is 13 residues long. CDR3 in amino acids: CASSQGILYEQYF. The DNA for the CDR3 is TGCGCCAGCAGCCAGGGGATCCTCTACGAGCAGTACTTC.

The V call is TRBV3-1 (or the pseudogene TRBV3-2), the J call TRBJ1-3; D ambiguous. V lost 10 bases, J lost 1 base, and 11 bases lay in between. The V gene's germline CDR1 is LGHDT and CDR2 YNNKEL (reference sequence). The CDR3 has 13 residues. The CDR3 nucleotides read TGTGCCACCAGATCCAGGTCTGGAAACACCATATATTTT. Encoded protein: CATRSRSGNTIYF.

This CDR3 reads CASSPRSSGGPTDTQYF. The CDR3 nucleotides read TGTGCCAGCAGCCCCCGCAGCTCGGGGGGGCCAACAGATACGCAGTATTTT. The gene calls are TRBV9 and TRBJ2-3; TRBD2 aligns across 8 bases. Per germline, CDR1 SGDLS and CDR2 YYNGEE. The CDR3 length is 17 residues. J gave up 3 bases and V 4 bases, and 13 bases lay outside the gene matches.

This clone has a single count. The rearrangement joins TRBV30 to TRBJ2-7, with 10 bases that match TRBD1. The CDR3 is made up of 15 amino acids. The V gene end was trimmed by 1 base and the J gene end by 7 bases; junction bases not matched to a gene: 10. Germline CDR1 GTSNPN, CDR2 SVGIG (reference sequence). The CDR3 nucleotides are TGTGCCTGGAGTGCCCGGGGACAGGGGCCGCGGGAGCAGTACTTC. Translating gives CAWSARGQGPREQYF.

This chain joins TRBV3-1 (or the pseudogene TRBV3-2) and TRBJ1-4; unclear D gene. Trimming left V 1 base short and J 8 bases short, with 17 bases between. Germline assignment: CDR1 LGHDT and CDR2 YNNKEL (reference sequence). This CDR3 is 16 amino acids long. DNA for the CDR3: TGTGCCAGCAGCCAAGGTAACCGACCTATAGGGGAAAAACTGTTTTTT. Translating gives CASSQGNRPIGEKLFF.

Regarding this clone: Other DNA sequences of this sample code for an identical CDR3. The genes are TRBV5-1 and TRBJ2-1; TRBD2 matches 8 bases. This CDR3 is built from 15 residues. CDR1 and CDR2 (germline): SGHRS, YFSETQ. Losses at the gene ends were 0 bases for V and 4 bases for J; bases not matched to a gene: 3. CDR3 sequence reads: CASSLAAGGYNEQFF. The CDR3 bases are TGCGCCAGCAGCTTGGCGGCGGGGGGATACAATGAGCAGTTCTTC. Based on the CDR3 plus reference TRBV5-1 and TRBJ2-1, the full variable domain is KAGVTQTPRYLIKTRGQQVTLSCSPISGHRSVSWYQQTPGQGLQFLFEYFSETQRNKGNFPGRFSGRQFSNSRSEMNVSTLELGDSALYLCASSLAAGGYNEQFFGPGTRLTVL.

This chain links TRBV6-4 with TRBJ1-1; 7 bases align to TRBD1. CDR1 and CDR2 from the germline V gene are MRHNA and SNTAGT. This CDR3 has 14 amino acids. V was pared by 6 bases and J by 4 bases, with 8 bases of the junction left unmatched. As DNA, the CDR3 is TGTGCCAGCAGGAAAGAGGGGGCGCGCACTGAAGCTTTCTTT. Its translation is CASRKEGARTEAFF.

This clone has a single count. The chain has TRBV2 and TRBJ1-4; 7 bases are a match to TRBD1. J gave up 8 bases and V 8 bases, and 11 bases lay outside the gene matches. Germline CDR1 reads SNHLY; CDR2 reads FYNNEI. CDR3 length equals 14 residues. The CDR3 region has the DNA TGTGCCAGCCTTGTGACAGGGATGCGGGAAAAACTGTTTTTT. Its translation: CASLVTGMREKLFF.

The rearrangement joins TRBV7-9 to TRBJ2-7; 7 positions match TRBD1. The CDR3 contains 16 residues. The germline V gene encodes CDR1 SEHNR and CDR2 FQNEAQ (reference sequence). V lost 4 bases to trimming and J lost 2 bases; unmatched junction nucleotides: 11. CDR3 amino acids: CASSSLSGQLPYEQYF. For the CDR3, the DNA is TGTGCCAGCAGCTCTCTCTCGGGACAGTTACCCTACGAGCAGTACTTC.